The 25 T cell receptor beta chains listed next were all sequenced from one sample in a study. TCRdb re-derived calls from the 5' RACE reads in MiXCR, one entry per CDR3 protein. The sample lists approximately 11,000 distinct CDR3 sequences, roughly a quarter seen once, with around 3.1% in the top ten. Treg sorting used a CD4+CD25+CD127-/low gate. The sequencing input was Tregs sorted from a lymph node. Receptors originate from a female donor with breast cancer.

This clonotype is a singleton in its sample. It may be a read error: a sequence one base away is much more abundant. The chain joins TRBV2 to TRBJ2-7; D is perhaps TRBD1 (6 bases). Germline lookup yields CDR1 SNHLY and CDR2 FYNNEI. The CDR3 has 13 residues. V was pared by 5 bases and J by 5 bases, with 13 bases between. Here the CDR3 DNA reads TGTGCCAGCAGTTCCGGGACAAGCCACGAGCAGTACTTC. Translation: CASSSGTSHEQYF.

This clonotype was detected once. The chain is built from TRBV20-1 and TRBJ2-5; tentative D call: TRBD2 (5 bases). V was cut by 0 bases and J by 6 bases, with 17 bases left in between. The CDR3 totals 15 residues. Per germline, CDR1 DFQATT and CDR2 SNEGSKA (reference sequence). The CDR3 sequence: CSARDSRGRQKTQYF. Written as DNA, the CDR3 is TGCAGTGCTAGAGATTCTCGCGGGCGTCAAAAGACCCAGTACTTC.

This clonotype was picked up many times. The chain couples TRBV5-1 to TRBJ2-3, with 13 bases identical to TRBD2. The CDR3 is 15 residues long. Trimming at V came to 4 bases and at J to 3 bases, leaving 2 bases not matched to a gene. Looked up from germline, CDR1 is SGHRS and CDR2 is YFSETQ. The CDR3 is CASSGLAGVTDTQYF. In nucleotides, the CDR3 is TGCGCCAGCAGCGGACTAGCGGGAGTGACAGATACGCAGTATTTT. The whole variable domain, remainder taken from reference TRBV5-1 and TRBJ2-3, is KAGVTQTPRYLIKTRGQQVTLSCSPISGHRSVSWYQQTPGQGLQFLFEYFSETQRNKGNFPGRFSGRQFSNSRSEMNVSTLELGDSALYLCASSGLAGVTDTQYFGPGTRLTVL.

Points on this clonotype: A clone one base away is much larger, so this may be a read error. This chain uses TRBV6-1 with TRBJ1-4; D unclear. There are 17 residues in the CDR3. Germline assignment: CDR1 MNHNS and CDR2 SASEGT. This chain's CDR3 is CAGSEWAPRATNEKLFF. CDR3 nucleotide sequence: TGTGCCGGCAGTGAATGGGCCCCTCGAGCAACTAATGAAAAACTGTTTTTT.

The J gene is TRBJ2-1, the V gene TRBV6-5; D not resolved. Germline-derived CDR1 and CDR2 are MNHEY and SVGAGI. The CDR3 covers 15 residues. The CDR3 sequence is CVSSPIPAPYNEQFF. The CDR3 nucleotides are TGTGTAAGCAGTCCGATACCCGCACCCTACAATGAGCAGTTCTTC.

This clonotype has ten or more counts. CDR3 region: CATSEYRGDEQFF. DNA for the CDR3: TGTGCCACCAGTGAATACAGGGGTGATGAGCAGTTCTTC. This chain links TRBV24-1 with TRBJ2-1; 7 positions match TRBD1. Germline trimming cut 4 bases from V and 8 bases from J; bases unmatched to any gene: 4. The CDR3 has 13 residues. CDR1 is KGHDR, CDR2 SFDVKD, per germline.

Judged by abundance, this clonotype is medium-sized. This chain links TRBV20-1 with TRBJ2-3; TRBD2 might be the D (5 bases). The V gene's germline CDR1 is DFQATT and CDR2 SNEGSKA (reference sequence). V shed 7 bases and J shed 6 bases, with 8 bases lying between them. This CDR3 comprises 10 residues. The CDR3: CSVGGDTQYF. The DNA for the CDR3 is TGCAGTGTTGGAGGCGATACGCAGTATTTT.

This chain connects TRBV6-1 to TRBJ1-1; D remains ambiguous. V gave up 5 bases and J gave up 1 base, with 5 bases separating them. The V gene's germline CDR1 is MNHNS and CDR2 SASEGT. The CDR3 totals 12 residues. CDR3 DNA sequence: TGTGCCAGCAGTAGGGAGAACACTGAAGCTTTCTTT. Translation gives CASSRENTEAFF.

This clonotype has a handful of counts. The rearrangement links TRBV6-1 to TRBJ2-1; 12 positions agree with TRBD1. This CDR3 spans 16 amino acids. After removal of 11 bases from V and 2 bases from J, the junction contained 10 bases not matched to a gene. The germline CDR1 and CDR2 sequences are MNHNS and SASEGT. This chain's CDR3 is CAVRVGTGGPYNEQFF. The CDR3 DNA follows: TGTGCCGTAAGGGTGGGGACAGGGGGCCCCTACAATGAGCAGTTCTTC.

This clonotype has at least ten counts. The CDR3 region is CASSSDTSVSYNEQFF. CDR3 coding DNA: TGTGCCAGCAGCTCGGACACTAGCGTCTCCTACAATGAGCAGTTCTTC. This chain links TRBV5-4 with TRBJ2-1; 7 nucleotides align to TRBD2. Germline CDR1 and CDR2: SGHNT and YYREEE (reference sequence). The CDR3 extends over 16 amino acids. The ends lost 3 bases at V and 0 bases at J; junction bases unmatched: 6.

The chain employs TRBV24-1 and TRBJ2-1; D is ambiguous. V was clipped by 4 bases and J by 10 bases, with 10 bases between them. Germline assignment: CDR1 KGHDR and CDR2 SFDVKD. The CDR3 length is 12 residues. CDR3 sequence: CATSEPAREQFF. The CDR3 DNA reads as TGTGCCACCAGTGAGCCTGCCAGGGAGCAGTTCTTC.

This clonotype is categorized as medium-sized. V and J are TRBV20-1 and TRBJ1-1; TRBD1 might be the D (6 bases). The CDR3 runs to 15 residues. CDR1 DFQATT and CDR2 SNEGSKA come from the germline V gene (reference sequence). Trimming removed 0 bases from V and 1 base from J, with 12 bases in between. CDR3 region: CSAREGGRGNTEAFF. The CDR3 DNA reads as TGCAGTGCTAGAGAGGGAGGCAGGGGGAACACTGAAGCTTTCTTT.

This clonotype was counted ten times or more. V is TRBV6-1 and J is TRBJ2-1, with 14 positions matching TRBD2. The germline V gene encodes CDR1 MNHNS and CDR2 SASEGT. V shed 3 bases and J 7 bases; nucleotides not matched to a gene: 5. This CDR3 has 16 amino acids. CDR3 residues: CASSETSGRAGNEQFF. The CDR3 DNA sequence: TGTGCCAGCAGTGAGACTAGCGGGAGGGCCGGGAATGAGCAGTTCTTC.

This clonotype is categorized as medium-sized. The CDR3 nucleotides are TGCGCCAGCAGCCAAGGAGGTATCTATAGCAATCAGCCCCAGCATTTT. The encoded protein is CASSQGGIYSNQPQHF. This chain connects TRBV4-1 to TRBJ1-5; D is uncertain. Germline V gives CDR1 MGHRA, CDR2 YSYEKL. The CDR3 length is 16 residues. The germline V and J ends were trimmed by 1 base and 0 bases, with 10 bases remaining between them.

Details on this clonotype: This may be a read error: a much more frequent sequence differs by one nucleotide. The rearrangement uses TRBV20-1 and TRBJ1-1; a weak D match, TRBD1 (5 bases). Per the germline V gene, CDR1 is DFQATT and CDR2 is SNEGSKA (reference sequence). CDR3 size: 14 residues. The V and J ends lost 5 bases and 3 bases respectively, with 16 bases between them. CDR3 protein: CSAPRAGLYTEAFF. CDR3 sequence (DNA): TGCAGTGCTCCCAGGGCGGGATTGTACACTGAAGCTTTCTTT.

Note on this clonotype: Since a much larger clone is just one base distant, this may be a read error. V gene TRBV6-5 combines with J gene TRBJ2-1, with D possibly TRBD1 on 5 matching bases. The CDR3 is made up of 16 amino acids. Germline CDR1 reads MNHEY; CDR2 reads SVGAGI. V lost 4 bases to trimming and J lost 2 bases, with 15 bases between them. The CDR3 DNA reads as TGTGCCAGCAGTTCCCCGGGTGACAGCCCCTACAATGAGCAGTTCTTC. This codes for CASSSPGDSPYNEQFF.

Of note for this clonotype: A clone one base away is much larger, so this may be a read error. For the CDR3, the DNA is TGTGCTAGTGGTTTGGGACCTAGCGGGTGCAATGAGCAGTTCTTC. This codes for CASGLGPSGCNEQFF. The chain carries TRBV12-5 and TRBJ2-1, with 8 bases identical to TRBD2. Germline CDR1 is LGHNT and CDR2 is FRNRAP. The length of the CDR3 is 15 residues. V gave up 1 base and J gave up 6 bases; unmatched junction bases: 5.

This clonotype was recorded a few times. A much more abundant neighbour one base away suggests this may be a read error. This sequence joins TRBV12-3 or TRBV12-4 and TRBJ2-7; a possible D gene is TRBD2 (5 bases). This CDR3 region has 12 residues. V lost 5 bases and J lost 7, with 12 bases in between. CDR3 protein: CASSMSGNEQYF. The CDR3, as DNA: TGTGCCAGCAGTATGTCGGGGAATGAGCAGTACTTC.

This CDR3 reads CASSSTGGTEAFF. The CDR3 DNA reads as TGTGCCAGCAGCTCAACAGGGGGCACTGAAGCTTTCTTT. The rearrangement links TRBV12-3 or TRBV12-4 to TRBJ1-1; TRBD1 aligns across 8 bases. Trimming cost V 6 bases and J 4 bases; bases outside gene matches: 4. CDR3 size: 13 residues.

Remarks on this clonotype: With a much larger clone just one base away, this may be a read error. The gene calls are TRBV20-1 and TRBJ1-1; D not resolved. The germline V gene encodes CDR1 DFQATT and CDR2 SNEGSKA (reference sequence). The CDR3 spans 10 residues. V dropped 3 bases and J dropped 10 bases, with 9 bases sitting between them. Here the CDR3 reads CSASVVGAFF. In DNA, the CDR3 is TGCAGTGCTAGTGTCGTTGGAGCTTTCTTT.

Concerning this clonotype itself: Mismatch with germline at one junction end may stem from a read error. CDR3 in amino acids: CASRDRGDEKLSF. CDR3 DNA sequence: TGTGCCAGTCGGGACAGGGGTGACGAAAAACTGTCTTTT. The chain uses TRBV6-1 and TRBJ1-4; TRBD1 agrees at 10 bases. The V gene's germline CDR1 is MNHNS and CDR2 SASEGT. The CDR3 loop spans 13 amino acids.

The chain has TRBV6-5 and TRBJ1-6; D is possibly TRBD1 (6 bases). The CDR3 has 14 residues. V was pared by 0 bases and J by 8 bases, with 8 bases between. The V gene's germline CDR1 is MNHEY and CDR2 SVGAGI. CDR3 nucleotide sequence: TGTGCCAGCAGTTACTCCCAGGGGTATTCACCCCTCCACTTT. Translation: CASSYSQGYSPLHF.

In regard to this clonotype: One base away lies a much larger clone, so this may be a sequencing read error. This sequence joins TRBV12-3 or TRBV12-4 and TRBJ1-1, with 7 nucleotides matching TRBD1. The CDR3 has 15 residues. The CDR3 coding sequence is TGTACCAGCAGCCTACGAACAGGGGTGAACACTGAAGCTTTCTTT. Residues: CTSSLRTGVNTEAFF.

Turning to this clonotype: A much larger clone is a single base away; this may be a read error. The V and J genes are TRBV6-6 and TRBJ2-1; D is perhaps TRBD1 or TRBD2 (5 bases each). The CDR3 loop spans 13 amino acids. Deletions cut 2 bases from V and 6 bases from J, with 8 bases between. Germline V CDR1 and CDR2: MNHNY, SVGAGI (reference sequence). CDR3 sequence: CASSYGTPNEQFF. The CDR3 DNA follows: TGTGCCAGCAGTTACGGGACCCCCAATGAGCAGTTCTTC.

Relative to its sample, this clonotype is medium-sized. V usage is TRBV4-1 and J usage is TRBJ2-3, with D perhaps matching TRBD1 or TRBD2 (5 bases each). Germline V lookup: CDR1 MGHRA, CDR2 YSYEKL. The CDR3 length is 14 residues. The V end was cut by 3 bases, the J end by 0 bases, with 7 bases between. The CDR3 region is CASSQGPSTDTQYF. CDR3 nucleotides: TGCGCCAGCAGCCAGGGACCGAGCACAGATACGCAGTATTTT.